This note documents a single T cell receptor (beta chain) sequence. Its antigen is as yet unknown. This may arise from a read error, as a much more abundant clone is one base away. Approximately 300 ng DNA, roughly 27,000 T cell genomes, went into unsorted PBMC replicate PCRs. Some clones are missing from TCRdb's copy, which holds only in-frame ones; the method was immunoSEQ multiplex PCR. The sample includes hundreds of thousands of clones, around 76% of them seen just once. This sample was taken from a study of shared clonotypes between healthy human individuals. Findings and caveats of the study: Researchers sampled blood only, noting tissue repertoires likely differ.

Trimming shortened V by 5 bases and J by 1 base, and 5 bases separated the two germline ends. The CDR3 extends over 12 amino acids. Germline lookup yields CDR1 SNHLY and CDR2 FYNNEI. The clonotype was recovered from a woman between 40 and 55 years old in good health. Some clones in this sample may be carry-over from other donors' samples. The sequenced sample was PBMCs. The chain uses TRBV2 and TRBJ1-1; unclear D gene. The CDR3 DNA reads as TGTGCCAGCAGTCCAGCGAACACTGAAGCTTTCTTT. It specifies CASSPANTEAFF.